This TCR beta chain was retrieved from a study of blood T cell repertoires in COVID-19. At the level of the study: Collection of acute and convalescent COVID-19 samples took place in the United States, Italy and Spain.

Clones were read by immunoSEQ multiplex PCR, and TCRdb kept only the in-frame ones, dropping some. Found here are under 150,000 clones, about 90% of them singletons; the top ten hold 4% to 5.5%. The CDR3 extends over 14 amino acids. Looked up from germline, CDR1 is MDHEN and CDR2 is SYDVKM. V was clipped by 7 bases and J by 1 base; unmatched bases: 7. The receptor comes from a woman between 50 and 59 years old with acute or convalescent COVID-19. This chain joins TRBV28 and TRBJ2-7, with 7 nucleotides matching TRBD1. Sample: peripheral blood. CDR3 DNA: TGTGCCAGCAACCCCGGGACAGAGTCCTACGAGCAGTACTTC. Its translation: CASNPGTESYEQYF.